This TCR beta chain was identified in a study of T-cell memory formation after mild COVID-19. General study results and limits: The finding that pre-infection memory included some responding clones suggested that cross-reactive memory joined.

With respect to this clonotype: What it binds is unknown.

The CDR3 length is 12 residues. Trimming removed 3 bases from V and 7 bases from J, with 9 bases in between. Germline values: CDR1 SGHDN, CDR2 FVKESK. TCRdb re-analysed the 5' RACE reads in MiXCR, keeping a single row per CDR3 protein. The profile covers tens of thousands of distinct CDR3 sequences, with roughly 25% appearing a single time and under 50% taken by the ten largest. What was sequenced was PBMCs or a T cell subset sorted from them (not recorded which). This TCR came from a man aged 18 to 35 who had mild COVID-19 (a few samples of this study predate the infection). Cell type and time point are not known. V gene TRBV14 combines with J gene TRBJ1-2; D remains ambiguous. This CDR3 is CASSHGVFGYTF. In DNA, the CDR3 is TGTGCCAGCAGCCACGGTGTTTTTGGCTACACCTTC. The whole variable domain, remainder taken from reference TRBV14 and TRBJ1-2, is EAGVTQFPSHSVIEKGQTVTLRCDPISGHDNLYWYRRVMGKEIKFLLHFVKESKQDESGMPNNRFLAERTGGTYSTLKVQPAELEDSGVYFCASSHGVFGYTFGSGTRLTVV.